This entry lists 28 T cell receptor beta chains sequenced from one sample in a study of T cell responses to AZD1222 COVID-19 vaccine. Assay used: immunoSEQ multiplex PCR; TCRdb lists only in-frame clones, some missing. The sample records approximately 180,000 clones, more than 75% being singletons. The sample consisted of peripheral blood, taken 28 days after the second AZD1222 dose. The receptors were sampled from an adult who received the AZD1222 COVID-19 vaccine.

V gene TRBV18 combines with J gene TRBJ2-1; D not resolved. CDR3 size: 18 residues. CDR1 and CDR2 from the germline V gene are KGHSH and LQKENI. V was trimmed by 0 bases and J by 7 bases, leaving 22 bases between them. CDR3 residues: CASSPPPRKRGEANEQFF. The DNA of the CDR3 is TGTGCCAGCTCACCACCTCCCCGAAAAAGAGGAGAGGCGAATGAGCAGTTCTTC.

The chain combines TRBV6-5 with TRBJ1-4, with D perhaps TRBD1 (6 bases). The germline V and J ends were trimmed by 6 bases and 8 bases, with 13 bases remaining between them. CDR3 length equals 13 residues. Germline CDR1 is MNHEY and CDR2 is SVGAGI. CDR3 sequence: CASSGTRVEKLFF. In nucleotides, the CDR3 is TGTGCCAGCAGCGGGACACGGGTGGAAAAACTGTTTTTT.

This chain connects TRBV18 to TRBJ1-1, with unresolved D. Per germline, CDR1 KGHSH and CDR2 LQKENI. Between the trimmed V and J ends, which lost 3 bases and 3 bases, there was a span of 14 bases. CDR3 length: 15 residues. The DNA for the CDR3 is TGTGCCAGCTCACCCCCGGCGGGGTCCGACACTGAAGCTTTCTTT. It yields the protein CASSPPAGSDTEAFF.

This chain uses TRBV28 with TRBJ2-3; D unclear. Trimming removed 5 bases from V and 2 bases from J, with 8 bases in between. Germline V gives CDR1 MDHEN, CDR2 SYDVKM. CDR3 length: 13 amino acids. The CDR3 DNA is TGTGCCAGCAGTAATTCAGACACAGATACGCAGTATTTT. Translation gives CASSNSDTDTQYF.

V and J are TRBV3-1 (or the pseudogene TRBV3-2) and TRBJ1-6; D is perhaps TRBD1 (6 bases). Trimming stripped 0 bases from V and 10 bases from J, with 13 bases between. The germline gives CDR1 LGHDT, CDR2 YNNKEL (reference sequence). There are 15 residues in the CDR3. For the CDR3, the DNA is TGTGCCAGCAGCCAAGAATGGGAGGGGGGCTCACCCCTCCACTTT. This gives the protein CASSQEWEGGSPLHF.

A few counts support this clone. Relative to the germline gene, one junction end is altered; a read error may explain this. CDR3 nucleotides: TGTGCCAGCAGCTTATTGGGACGGAGCAATCAGCCCCAGCATTTT. Its protein product is CASSLLGRSNQPQHF. The chain couples TRBV28 to TRBJ1-5, with TRBD1 as a possible D gene (5 bases). Germline V CDR1 and CDR2: MDHEN, SYDVKM. The CDR3 sequence is 15 residues long.

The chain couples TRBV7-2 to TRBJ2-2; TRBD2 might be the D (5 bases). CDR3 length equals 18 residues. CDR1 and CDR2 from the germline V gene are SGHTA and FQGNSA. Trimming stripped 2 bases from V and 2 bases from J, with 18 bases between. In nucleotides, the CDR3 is TGTGCCAGCAGCTTATCCGGGGTGGGAAGCGTCAACACCGGGGAGCTGTTTTTT. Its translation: CASSLSGVGSVNTGELFF.

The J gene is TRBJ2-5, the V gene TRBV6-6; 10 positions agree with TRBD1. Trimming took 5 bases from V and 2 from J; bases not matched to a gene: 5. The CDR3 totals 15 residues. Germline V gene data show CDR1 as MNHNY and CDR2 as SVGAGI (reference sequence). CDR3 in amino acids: CASSPRDRGQETQYF. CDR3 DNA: TGTGCCAGCAGTCCCCGGGACAGGGGACAAGAGACCCAGTACTTC.

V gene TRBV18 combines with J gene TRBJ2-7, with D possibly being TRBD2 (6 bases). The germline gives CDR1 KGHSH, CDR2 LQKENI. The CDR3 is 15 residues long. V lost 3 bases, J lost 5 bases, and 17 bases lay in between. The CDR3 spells CASSPGLDLQDEQYF. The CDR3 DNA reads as TGTGCCAGCTCACCGGGACTGGATCTCCAAGACGAGCAGTACTTC. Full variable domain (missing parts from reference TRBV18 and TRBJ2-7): NAGVMQNPRHLVRRRGQEARLRCSPMKGHSHVYWYRQLPEEGLKFMVYLQKENIIDESGMPKERFSAEFPKEGPSILRIQQVVRGDSAAYFCASSPGLDLQDEQYFGPGTRLTVT.

The CDR3 sequence: CASSLYGGGEGEQYF. The CDR3 DNA sequence: TGTGCCAGCAGTTTATACGGGGGCGGAGAGGGCGAGCAGTACTTC. This chain uses TRBV27 with TRBJ2-7; perhaps D is TRBD1 or TRBD2 (6 bases each). The V gene's germline CDR1 is MNHEY and CDR2 SMNVEV (reference sequence). V lost 1 base and J lost 6, with 16 bases in between. The CDR3 totals 15 residues.

This chain's CDR3 is CASSFVRGRAEQYF. CDR3 nucleotides: TGCGCCAGCAGCTTCGTCAGGGGGCGCGCCGAGCAGTACTTC. The V gene is TRBV5-1, the J gene TRBJ2-7; 8 bases map to TRBD1. The germline V gene has CDR1 SGHRS and CDR2 YFSETQ. CDR3 length equals 14 residues. With 2 bases clipped from V and 6 bases from J, the junction kept 7 bases outside the gene matches.

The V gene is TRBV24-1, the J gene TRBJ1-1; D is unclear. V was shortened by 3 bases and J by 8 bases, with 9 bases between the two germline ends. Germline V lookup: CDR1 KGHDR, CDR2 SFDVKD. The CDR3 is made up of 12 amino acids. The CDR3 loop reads CATSDGLTEAFF. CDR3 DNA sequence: TGTGCCACCAGTGATGGGTTGACGGAAGCTTTCTTT.

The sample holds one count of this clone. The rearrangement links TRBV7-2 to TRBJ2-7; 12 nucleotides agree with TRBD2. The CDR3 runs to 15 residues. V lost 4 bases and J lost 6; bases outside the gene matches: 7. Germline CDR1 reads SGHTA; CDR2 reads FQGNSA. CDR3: CASSSQLAGGSEQYF. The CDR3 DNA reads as TGTGCCAGCAGCTCGCAACTAGCGGGAGGCTCCGAGCAGTACTTC.

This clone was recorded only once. The CDR3 protein is CATSGRDRGHYEQYF. CDR3 sequence (DNA): TGTGCCACCAGTGGCCGGGACAGGGGGCACTACGAGCAGTACTTC. The J gene is TRBJ2-7, the V gene TRBV24-1, with 12 bases aligning to TRBD1. Germline CDR1 KGHDR, CDR2 SFDVKD. This CDR3 is built from 15 residues. After removal of 5 bases from V and 3 bases from J, the junction contained 4 bases not matched to a gene.

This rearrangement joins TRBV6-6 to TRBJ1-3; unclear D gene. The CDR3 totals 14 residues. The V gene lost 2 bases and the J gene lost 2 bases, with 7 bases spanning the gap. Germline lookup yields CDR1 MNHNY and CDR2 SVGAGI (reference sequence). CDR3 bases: TGTGCCAGCAGTTACCAGGTGACTGGAAACACCATATATTTT. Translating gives CASSYQVTGNTIYF.

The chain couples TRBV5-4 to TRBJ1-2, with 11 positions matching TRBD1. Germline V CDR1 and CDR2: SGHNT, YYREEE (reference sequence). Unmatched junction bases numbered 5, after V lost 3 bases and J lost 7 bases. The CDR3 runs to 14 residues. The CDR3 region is CASSSGQGASGYTF. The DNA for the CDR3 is TGTGCCAGCAGCTCCGGACAGGGGGCTTCTGGCTACACCTTC.

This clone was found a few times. CDR3 protein: CASSPPRSQLPVYEQYF. CDR3 DNA: TGTGCCAGCAGCCCCCCGAGGAGCCAACTACCGGTCTACGAGCAGTACTTC. The chain carries TRBV3-1 (or the pseudogene TRBV3-2) and TRBJ2-7; the D is unclear. This CDR3 has 17 amino acids. The V gene's germline CDR1 is LGHDT and CDR2 YNNKEL (reference sequence). Trimming pared 4 bases from V and 3 bases from J, leaving 22 bases between.

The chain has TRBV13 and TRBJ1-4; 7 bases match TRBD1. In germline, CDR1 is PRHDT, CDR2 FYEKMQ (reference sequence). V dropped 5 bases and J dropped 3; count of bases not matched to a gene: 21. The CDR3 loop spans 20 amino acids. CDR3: CASSTNSWDRNRRANEKLFF. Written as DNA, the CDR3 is TGTGCCAGCAGCACTAACTCCTGGGACAGAAACCGCCGCGCTAATGAAAAACTGTTTTTT.

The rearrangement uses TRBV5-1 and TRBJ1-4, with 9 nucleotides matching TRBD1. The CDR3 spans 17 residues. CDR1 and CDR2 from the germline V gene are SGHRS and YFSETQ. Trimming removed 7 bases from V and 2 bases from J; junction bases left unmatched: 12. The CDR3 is CASQRTGGLGTNEKLFF. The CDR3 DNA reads TGCGCCAGCCAACGTACAGGGGGCCTGGGGACTAATGAAAAACTGTTTTTT.

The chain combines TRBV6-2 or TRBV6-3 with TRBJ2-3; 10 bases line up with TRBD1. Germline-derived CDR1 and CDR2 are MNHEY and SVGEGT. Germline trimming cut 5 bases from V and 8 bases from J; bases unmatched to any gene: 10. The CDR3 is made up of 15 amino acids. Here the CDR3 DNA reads TGTGCCAGCAGTCCCGGGACAGGGGATTTCGGTACGCAGTATTTT. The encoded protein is CASSPGTGDFGTQYF.

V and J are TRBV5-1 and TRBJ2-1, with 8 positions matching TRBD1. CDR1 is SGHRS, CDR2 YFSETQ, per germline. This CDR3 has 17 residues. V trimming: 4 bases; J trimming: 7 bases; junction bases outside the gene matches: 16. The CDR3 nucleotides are TGCGCCAGCAGCACCAGGACAGGGTTTGTGGAGGCAAATGAGCAGTTCTTC. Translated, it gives CASSTRTGFVEANEQFF.

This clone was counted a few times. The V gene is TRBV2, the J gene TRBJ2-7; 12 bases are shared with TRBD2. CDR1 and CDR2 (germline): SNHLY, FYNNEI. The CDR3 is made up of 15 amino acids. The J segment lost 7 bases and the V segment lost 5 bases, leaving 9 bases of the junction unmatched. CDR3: CASSFGLAGTSEQYF. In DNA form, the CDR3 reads TGTGCCAGCAGTTTCGGACTAGCGGGGACGTCAGAGCAGTACTTC.

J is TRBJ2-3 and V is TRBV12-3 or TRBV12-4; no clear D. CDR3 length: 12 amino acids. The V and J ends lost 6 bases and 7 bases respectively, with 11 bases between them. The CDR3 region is CASSSDSYTQYF. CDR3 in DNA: TGTGCCAGCAGCTCCGACTCTTATACGCAGTATTTT.

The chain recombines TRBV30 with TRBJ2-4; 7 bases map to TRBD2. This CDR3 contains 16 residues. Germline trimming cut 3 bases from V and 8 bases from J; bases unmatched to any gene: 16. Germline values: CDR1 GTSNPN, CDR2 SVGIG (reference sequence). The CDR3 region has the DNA TGTGCCTGGAGATCGAGGGGCTCGCGGGAGCGGGACATTCAGTACTTC. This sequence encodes CAWRSRGSRERDIQYF.

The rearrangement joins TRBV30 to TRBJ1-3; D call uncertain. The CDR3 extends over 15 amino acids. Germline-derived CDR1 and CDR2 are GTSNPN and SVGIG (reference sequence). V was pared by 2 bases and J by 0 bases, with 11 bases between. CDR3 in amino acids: CAWSPPDGSGNTIYF. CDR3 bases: TGTGCCTGGAGTCCCCCCGATGGCTCTGGAAACACCATATATTTT.

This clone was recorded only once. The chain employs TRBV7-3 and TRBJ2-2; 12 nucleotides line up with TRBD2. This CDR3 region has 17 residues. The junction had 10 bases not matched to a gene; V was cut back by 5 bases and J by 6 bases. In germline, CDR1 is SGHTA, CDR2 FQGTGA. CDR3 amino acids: CASSLDRTSGISGELFF. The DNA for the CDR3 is TGTGCCAGCAGCCTTGACCGGACTAGCGGGATATCCGGGGAGCTGTTTTTT. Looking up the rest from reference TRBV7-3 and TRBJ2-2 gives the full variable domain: GAGVSQTPSNKVTEKGKYVELRCDPISGHTALYWYRQSLGQGPEFLIYFQGTGAADDSGLPNDRFFAVRPEGSVSTLKIQRTERGDSAVYLCASSLDRTSGISGELFFGEGSRLTVL.

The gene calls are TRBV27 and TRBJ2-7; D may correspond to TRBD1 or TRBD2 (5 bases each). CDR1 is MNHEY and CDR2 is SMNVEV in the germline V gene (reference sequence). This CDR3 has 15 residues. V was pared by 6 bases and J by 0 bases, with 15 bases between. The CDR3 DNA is TGTGCCAGCAGCCCCTTGGGACCTAGCTCCTACGAGCAGTACTTC. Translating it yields CASSPLGPSSYEQYF.

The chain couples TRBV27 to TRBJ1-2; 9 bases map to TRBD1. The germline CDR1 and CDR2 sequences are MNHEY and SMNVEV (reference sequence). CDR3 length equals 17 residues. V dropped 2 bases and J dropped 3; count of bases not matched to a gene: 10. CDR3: CASSLTLQGALHYGYTF. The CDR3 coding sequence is TGTGCCAGCAGTTTAACGTTACAGGGGGCGCTTCACTATGGCTACACCTTC.